Presented here are 20 T cell receptor beta chains from one specimen sequenced in a study of T cell responses to AZD1222 COVID-19 vaccine. Only in-frame clones appear in the TCRdb table, and some are missing; sequencing was by immunoSEQ multiplex PCR. In the table there are approximately 76,000 clones, around nine tenths of which are singletons. The sequencing used peripheral blood, collected on day 0 of MenACWY control vaccination. The receptors here all came from an adult in good health.

V gene TRBV13 combines with J gene TRBJ2-3; D is possibly TRBD2 (7 bases). CDR1 and CDR2 (germline): PRHDT, FYEKMQ (reference sequence). The V end was cut by 5 bases, the J end by 1 base, with 16 bases between. The length of the CDR3 is 16 residues. The CDR3 loop is CASSAYREGGTDTQYF. The DNA for the CDR3 is TGTGCCAGCAGCGCCTACAGGGAGGGGGGCACAGATACGCAGTATTTT. The complete variable domain, with remaining parts taken from reference TRBV13 and TRBJ2-3, reads AAGVIQSPRHLIKEKRETATLKCYPIPRHDTVYWYQQGPGQDPQFLISFYEKMQSDKGSIPDRFSAQQFSDYHSELNMSSLELGDSALYFCASSAYREGGTDTQYFGPGTRLTVL.

The CDR3 protein is CAYQQGSHEQYF. The DNA for the CDR3 is TGTGCCTACCAACAGGGGAGTCACGAGCAGTACTTC. The J gene is TRBJ2-7, the V gene TRBV30; 7 nucleotides align to TRBD1. Germline lookup yields CDR1 GTSNPN and CDR2 SVGIG (reference sequence). This CDR3 comprises 12 residues. V shed 7 bases, J shed 5 bases, and the junction held 8 bases outside the gene matches.

With regard to this clone: In the same sample, other DNA sequences code for this CDR3. The chain joins TRBV11-2 to TRBJ2-5, with D hard to call. In germline, CDR1 is SGHAT, CDR2 FQNNGV. V lost 3 bases and J lost 1, with 0 bases in between. CDR3 size: 11 residues. The CDR3 is CASSFQETQYF. The CDR3 DNA reads TGTGCCAGCAGCTTCCAAGAGACCCAGTACTTC. Looking up the rest from reference TRBV11-2 and TRBJ2-5 gives the full variable domain: EAGVAQSPRYKIIEKRQSVAFWCNPISGHATLYWYQQILGQGPKLLIQFQNNGVVDDSQLPKDRFSAERLKGVDSTLKIQPAKLEDSAVYLCASSFQETQYFGPGTRLLVL.

This rearrangement joins TRBV9 to TRBJ2-3, with unresolved D. V was shortened by 0 bases and J by 6 bases, with 8 bases between the two germline ends. The CDR3 spans 13 residues. Germline CDR1 is SGDLS and CDR2 is YYNGEE. In nucleotides, the CDR3 is TGTGCCAGCAGCGTAGAGGGTACGGATACGCAGTATTTT. Its translation: CASSVEGTDTQYF.

V gene TRBV9 combines with J gene TRBJ2-1; D might be TRBD2 (6 bases). The germline gives CDR1 SGDLS, CDR2 YYNGEE. V was cut by 2 bases and J by 0 bases, with 15 bases left in between. The CDR3 consists of 17 residues. CDR3 sequence: CASSVPPGTLSYNEQFF. CDR3 in DNA: TGTGCCAGCAGCGTTCCTCCCGGGACTCTCTCCTACAATGAGCAGTTCTTC.

V gene TRBV2 combines with J gene TRBJ2-2, with 9 bases lining up with TRBD1. The CDR3 is made up of 15 amino acids. V gave up 7 bases and J gave up 4 bases; unmatched junction bases: 7. CDR1 and CDR2 from the germline V gene are SNHLY and FYNNEI. Written as DNA, the CDR3 is TGTGCCAGCAAAGAACAGGGGGCGTCCACCGGGGAGCTGTTTTTT. Protein product: CASKEQGASTGELFF.

The J gene is TRBJ1-1, the V gene TRBV25-1; D remains ambiguous. This CDR3 comprises 15 residues. In germline, CDR1 is MGHDK, CDR2 SYGVNS. V lost 5 bases and J lost 0, with 13 bases in between. CDR3 in amino acids: CASSPPRAMNTEAFF. As DNA, the CDR3 is TGTGCCAGCAGTCCCCCGAGGGCAATGAACACTGAAGCTTTCTTT.

This chain uses TRBV29-1 with TRBJ1-2; D not resolved. Germline loops: CDR1 SQVTM, CDR2 ANQGSEA. V lost 5 bases and J lost 4, with 17 bases in between. CDR3 size: 14 residues. The CDR3 nucleotides are TGCAGCGTTCTCGCCGGACCGAGCCTCTATGGCTACACCTTC. This translates into CSVLAGPSLYGYTF. The complete variable domain, with remaining parts taken from reference TRBV29-1 and TRBJ1-2, reads SAVISQKPSRDICQRGTSLTIQCQVDSQVTMMFWYRQQPGQSLTLIATANQGSEATYESGFVIDKFPISRPNLTFSTLTVSNMSPEDSSIYLCSVLAGPSLYGYTFGSGTRLTVV.

The rearrangement links TRBV19 to TRBJ1-1; D is possibly TRBD1 (6 bases). The CDR3 has 11 residues. The V gene lost 7 bases and the J gene lost 11 bases, with 14 bases spanning the gap. Germline CDR1 and CDR2: LNHDA and SQIVND (reference sequence). The DNA of the CDR3 is TGTGCCAGTACACTTCAGGGGAGGGCTTTCTTT. This gives the protein CASTLQGRAFF.

The rearrangement links TRBV7-6 to TRBJ2-5, with D maybe TRBD2 (7 bases). This CDR3 spans 15 amino acids. Looked up from germline, CDR1 is SGHVS and CDR2 is FNYEAQ. The ends were cut back, 6 bases at V and 4 bases at J, with 18 bases in the middle. The CDR3 loop is CASSFLQGGGETQYF. The CDR3 DNA reads TGTGCCAGCAGTTTCCTACAGGGAGGGGGAGAGACCCAGTACTTC.

The chain joins TRBV7-9 to TRBJ2-7; D gene uncertain. The CDR3 covers 14 residues. In germline, CDR1 is SEHNR, CDR2 FQNEAQ (reference sequence). V lost 1 base to trimming and J lost 4 bases, with 11 bases between them. The CDR3 region is CASSLGDGPYEQYF. DNA for the CDR3: TGTGCCAGCAGCTTAGGAGATGGCCCTTACGAGCAGTACTTC.

The V and J genes are TRBV27 and TRBJ2-1, with a possible D match to TRBD2 (5 bases). The ends were cut back, 5 bases at V and 6 bases at J, with 11 bases in the middle. This CDR3 comprises 13 residues. The germline V gene has CDR1 MNHEY and CDR2 SMNVEV (reference sequence). This CDR3 is CASSGSDGNEQFF. The CDR3 bases are TGTGCCAGCAGTGGTAGCGACGGCAATGAGCAGTTCTTC.

The count of this clone is one. This chain joins TRBV10-3 and TRBJ2-7, with D perhaps matching TRBD1 (5 bases). The CDR3 totals 15 residues. From germline, CDR1 is ENHRY and CDR2 SYGVKD. V lost 3 bases, J lost 7 bases, and 19 bases lay in between. CDR3 bases: TGTGCCATCAGTGACAGGGCGTACGGACCGAGAGAGCAGTACTTC. Translation: CAISDRAYGPREQYF.

The chain recombines TRBV29-1 with TRBJ2-3; the D gene is possibly TRBD1 (6 bases). V was shortened by 5 bases and J by 1 base, with 13 bases between the two germline ends. Germline V lookup: CDR1 SQVTM, CDR2 ANQGSEA. CDR3 length: 14 residues. The CDR3 DNA reads TGCAGCGTTCTCAGGGGCTTTGGCACAGATACGCAGTATTTT. Residues: CSVLRGFGTDTQYF.

The CDR3 nucleotides are TGTGCCAGCAGTGACCGTCCGACAGGTCTCCGGGAGCTGTTTTTT. This translates into CASSDRPTGLRELFF. J is TRBJ2-2 and V is TRBV6-1; weak D call: TRBD1 (6 bases). Trimming removed 3 bases from V and 9 bases from J, with 17 bases in between. From germline, CDR1 is MNHNS and CDR2 SASEGT. The CDR3 loop spans 15 amino acids.

The chain links TRBV5-1 to TRBJ1-1, with D maybe TRBD1 (5 bases). The V end was cut by 4 bases, the J end by 1 base, with 23 bases between. CDR1 and CDR2 (germline): SGHRS, YFSETQ. This CDR3 has 18 residues. CDR3 protein: CASSLPTPQGPTNTEAFF. CDR3 sequence (DNA): TGCGCCAGCAGCCTCCCCACCCCGCAGGGACCTACGAACACTGAAGCTTTCTTT.

This chain links TRBV28 with TRBJ1-3; possibly TRBD1 for D (6 bases). Germline V gene sequence: CDR1 MDHEN, CDR2 SYDVKM. With 6 bases removed from V and 4 bases from J, the gap between germline ends came to 19 bases. This CDR3 spans 16 amino acids. The CDR3 spells CASRIAGQSSGNTIYF. Here the CDR3 DNA reads TGTGCCAGCAGGATTGCAGGACAGTCCTCCGGAAACACCATATATTTT.

V usage is TRBV14 and J usage is TRBJ2-1; no firm D call. V lost 3 bases to trimming and J lost 12 bases, with 15 bases between them. This CDR3 contains 13 residues. Germline V CDR1 and CDR2: SGHDN, FVKESK. CDR3 sequence reads: CASSHPSEIPQFF. The CDR3 DNA reads TGTGCCAGCAGCCATCCTTCGGAAATCCCGCAGTTCTTC.

The chain carries TRBV5-8 and TRBJ2-7; D gene uncertain. The CDR3 loop spans 10 amino acids. Germline V gives CDR1 SGHTS, CDR2 YDEGEE. The V and J ends lost 2 bases and 3 bases respectively, with 0 bases between them. The CDR3: CASSFYEQYF. The CDR3 bases are TGTGCCAGCAGCTTCTACGAGCAGTACTTC.

The chain couples TRBV3-1 (or the pseudogene TRBV3-2) to TRBJ2-7; D is undetermined. This CDR3 region has 12 residues. V was pared by 2 bases and J by 2 bases, with 4 bases between. Germline values: CDR1 LGHDT, CDR2 YNNKEL (reference sequence). CDR3 in amino acids: CASSQLAYEQYF. The CDR3 DNA follows: TGTGCCAGCAGCCAACTGGCCTACGAGCAGTACTTC.